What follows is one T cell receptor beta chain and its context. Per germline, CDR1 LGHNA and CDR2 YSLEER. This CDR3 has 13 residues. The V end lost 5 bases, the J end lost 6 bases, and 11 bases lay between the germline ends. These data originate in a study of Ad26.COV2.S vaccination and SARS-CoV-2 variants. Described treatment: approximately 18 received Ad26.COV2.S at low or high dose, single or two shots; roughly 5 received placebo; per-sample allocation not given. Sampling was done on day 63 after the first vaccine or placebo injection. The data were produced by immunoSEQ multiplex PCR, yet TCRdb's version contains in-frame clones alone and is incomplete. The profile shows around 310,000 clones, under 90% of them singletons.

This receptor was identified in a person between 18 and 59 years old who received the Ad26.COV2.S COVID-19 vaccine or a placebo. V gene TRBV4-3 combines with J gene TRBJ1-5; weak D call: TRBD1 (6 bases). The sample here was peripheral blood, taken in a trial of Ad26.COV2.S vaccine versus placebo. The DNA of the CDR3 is TGCGCCAGCAGCGGGGACATCGGTCAGCCCCAGCATTTT. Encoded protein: CASSGDIGQPQHF.